Listed here is a single TCR beta chain. The sample comes from a study of blood T cell repertoires in COVID-19. Study overall: COVID-19 samples collected from the United States, Italy and Spain covered acute and convalescent phases.

Between the trimmed V and J ends, which lost 3 bases and 5 bases, there was a span of 13 bases. Germline CDR1 SGHRS, CDR2 YFSETQ. The CDR3 contains 14 residues. As processed by the authors: Cell counts per sample came from amplifying reference gene primers. TCRdb keeps only in-frame clones here, not all; method: immunoSEQ multiplex PCR. Clone size and V and J calls were adopted from that table, with D and trimming inferred from the DNA. The sample consists of about 150,000 clones, around 80% of them appearing once. The V gene is TRBV5-1, the J gene TRBJ2-3, with D possibly TRBD1 on 6 matching bases. This receptor was taken from a man aged 55 to 70 with acute or convalescent COVID-19. Source material: peripheral blood. The CDR3, as DNA: TGCGCCAGCAGCTGGGGGCCAGGGGAAGATACGCAGTATTTT. Residues: CASSWGPGEDTQYF.